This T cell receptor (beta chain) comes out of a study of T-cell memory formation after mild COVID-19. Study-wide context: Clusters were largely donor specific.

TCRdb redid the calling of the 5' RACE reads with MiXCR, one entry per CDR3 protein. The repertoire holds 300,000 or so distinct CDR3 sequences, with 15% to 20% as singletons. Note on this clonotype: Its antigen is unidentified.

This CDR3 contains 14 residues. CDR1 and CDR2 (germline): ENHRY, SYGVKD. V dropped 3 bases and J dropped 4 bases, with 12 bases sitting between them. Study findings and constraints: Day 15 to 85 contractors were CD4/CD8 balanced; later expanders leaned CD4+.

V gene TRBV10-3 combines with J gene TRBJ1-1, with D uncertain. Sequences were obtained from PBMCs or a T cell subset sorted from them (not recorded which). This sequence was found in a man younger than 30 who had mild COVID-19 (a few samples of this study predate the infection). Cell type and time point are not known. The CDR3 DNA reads TGTGCCATCAGTGATGTCGGTATACGCACTGAAGCTTTCTTT. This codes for CAISDVGIRTEAFF.